What follows is one T cell receptor (beta chain) and its context. Which antigen it targets is not known. One base away there is no much larger clone; base qualities are not given. This sample was taken from a study of T cell changes during pregnancy in multiple sclerosis (dated by TCRdb to 2018 to 2020). Study-level background: In women with multiple sclerosis, the researchers looked at how the T cell repertoire shifted as pregnancy progressed.

The CDR3 starts with the cysteine, ends with the phenylalanine, and has 11 residues. This entry keeps only the CDR3 DNA: 33 bases, framed from base 1. V loses 4 bases, J loses 2 bases, and the germline ends lie 2 bases apart. CDR1 MNHEY and CDR2 SVGAGI are derived from the germline V gene. Library preparation employed the immunoSEQ multiplex PCR assay. The source is immuneACCESS, and TCRdb retained only in-frame sequences with V and J called. Part of the clones is not carried over; for the studies checked, unresolved V genes explain less than half of this, and the remainder is unexplained. The table for this sample lists 35,000 to 55,000 clones; roughly 92% of them were counted only once. Clones ranked in the top ten supply roughly 2.3% of the sample.

The source is a female donor with multiple sclerosis, enrolled in a pregnancy study. The specimen was peripheral blood, collected in the third trimester of pregnancy. Here the chain combines TRBV6-5 and TRBJ1-1; the D gene identity is not certain. Read as DNA, the sequence is TGTGCCAGCAGTTCTAACACTGAAGCTTTCTTT. Its protein reads: CASSSNTEAFF.